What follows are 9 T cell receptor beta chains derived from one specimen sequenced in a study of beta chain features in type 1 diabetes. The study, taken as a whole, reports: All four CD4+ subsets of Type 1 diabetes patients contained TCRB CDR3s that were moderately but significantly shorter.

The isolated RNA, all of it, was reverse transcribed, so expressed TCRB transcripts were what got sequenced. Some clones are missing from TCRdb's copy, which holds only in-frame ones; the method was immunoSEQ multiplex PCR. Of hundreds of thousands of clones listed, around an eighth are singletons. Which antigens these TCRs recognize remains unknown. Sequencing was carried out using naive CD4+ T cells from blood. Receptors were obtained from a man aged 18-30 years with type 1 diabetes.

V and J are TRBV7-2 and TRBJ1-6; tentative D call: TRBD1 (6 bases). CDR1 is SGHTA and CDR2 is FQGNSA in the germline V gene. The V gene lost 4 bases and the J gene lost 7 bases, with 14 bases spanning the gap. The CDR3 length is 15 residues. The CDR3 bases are TGTGCCAGCAGCTCTGGGGGGGCAGGGAATTCACCCCTCCACTTT. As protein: CASSSGGAGNSPLHF.

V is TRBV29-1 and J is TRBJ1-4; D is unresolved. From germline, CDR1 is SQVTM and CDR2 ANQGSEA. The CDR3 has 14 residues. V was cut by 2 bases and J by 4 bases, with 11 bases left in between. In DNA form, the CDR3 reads TGCAGCGTTGAATTGCCGGGGAGTAATGAAAAACTGTTTTTT. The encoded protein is CSVELPGSNEKLFF. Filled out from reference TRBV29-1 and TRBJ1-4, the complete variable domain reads SAVISQKPSRDICQRGTSLTIQCQVDSQVTMMFWYRQQPGQSLTLIATANQGSEATYESGFVIDKFPISRPNLTFSTLTVSNMSPEDSSIYLCSVELPGSNEKLFFGSGTQLSVL.

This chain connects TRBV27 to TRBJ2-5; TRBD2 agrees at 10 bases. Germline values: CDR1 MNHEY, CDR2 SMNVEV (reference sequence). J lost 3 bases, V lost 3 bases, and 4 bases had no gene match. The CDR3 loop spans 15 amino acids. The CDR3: CASSFLGLAEETQYF. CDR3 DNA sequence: TGTGCCAGCAGTTTCCTCGGACTAGCGGAAGAGACCCAGTACTTC.

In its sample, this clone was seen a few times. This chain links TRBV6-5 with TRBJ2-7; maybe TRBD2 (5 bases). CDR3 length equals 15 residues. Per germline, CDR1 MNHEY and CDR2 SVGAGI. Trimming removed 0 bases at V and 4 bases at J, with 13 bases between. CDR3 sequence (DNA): TGTGCCAGCAGTTACTCGAGGGCCCTCGGATACGAGCAGTACTTC. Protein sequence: CASSYSRALGYEQYF.

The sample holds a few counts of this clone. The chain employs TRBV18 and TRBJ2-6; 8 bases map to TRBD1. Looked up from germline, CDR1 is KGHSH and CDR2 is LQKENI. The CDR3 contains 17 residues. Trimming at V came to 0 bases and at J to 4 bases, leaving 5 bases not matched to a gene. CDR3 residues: CASSPPVDRVGANVLTF. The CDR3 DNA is TGTGCCAGCTCACCACCGGTGGACAGGGTCGGGGCCAACGTCCTGACTTTC.

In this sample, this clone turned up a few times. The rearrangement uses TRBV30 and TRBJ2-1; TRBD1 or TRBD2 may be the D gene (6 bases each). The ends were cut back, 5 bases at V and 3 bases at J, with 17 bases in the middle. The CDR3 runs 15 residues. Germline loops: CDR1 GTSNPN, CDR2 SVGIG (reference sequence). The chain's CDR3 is CAWQRGGILYNEQFF. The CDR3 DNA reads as TGTGCCTGGCAGAGAGGGGGGATCCTCTACAATGAGCAGTTCTTC.

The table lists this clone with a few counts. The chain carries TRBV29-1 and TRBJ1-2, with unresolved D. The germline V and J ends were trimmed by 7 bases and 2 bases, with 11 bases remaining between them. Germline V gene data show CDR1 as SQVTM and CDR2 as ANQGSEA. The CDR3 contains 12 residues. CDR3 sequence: CSAQSPNYGYTF. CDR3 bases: TGCAGCGCCCAATCTCCCAACTATGGCTACACCTTC.

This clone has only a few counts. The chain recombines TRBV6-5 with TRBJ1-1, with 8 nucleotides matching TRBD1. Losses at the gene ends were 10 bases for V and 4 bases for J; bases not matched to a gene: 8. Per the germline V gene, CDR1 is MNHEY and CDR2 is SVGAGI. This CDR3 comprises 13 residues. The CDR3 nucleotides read TGTGCCACCCTCGGACAGGGAACCACTGAAGCTTTCTTT. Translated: CATLGQGTTEAFF.

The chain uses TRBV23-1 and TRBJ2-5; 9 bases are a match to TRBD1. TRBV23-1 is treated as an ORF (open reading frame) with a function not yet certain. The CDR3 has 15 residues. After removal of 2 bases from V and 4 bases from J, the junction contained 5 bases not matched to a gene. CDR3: CASSQLDRGRETQYF. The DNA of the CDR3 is TGCGCCAGCAGTCAACTGGACAGGGGTCGAGAGACCCAGTACTTC.